This T cell receptor (beta chain) stems from a study of molecular identifiers for immune sequencing clone quantification. About the study: RNA, taken in replicates from around 18,000 or 91,000 naive CD8 cells, was split five ways, with four sequenced. Study-wide results and limits: Spike-in Jurkat TCR RNA from a single cell reportedly registered among around 1 million naive cells. In cases of identical TCR molecules sharing a barcode, highly expanded clone sizes could be underestimated.

CDR1 and CDR2 from the germline V gene are MDHEN and SYDVKM. The length of the CDR3 is 14 residues. V lost 4 bases, J lost 8 bases, and 6 bases stayed unmatched. TCRdb reprocessed the PCR reads via MiXCR and lists one record per CDR3 protein. The repertoire includes approximately 680,000 distinct CDR3 sequences, about 25% of them detected once, and 0.6% to 0.9% sits in the top ten. About this clonotype itself: The antigen remains unidentified.

The sorting of naive CD8 T cells used the CD8+CD4-CCR7+CD45RA+ phenotype. Sequencing was carried out using naive CD8+ T cells from blood, with Jurkat cell RNA spiked in. Subset denoted: FACS-sorted CD8+CD4-CCR7+CD45RA+ naive T cells. The V gene is TRBV28, the J gene TRBJ2-1, with 9 bases matching TRBD2. This sequence originates from a human donor in good health. Some libraries in this study had Jurkat cell RNA spiked in. In DNA, the CDR3 is TGTGCCAGCAGTTCGGCGGGAGGGCGCGATGAGCAGTTCTTC. This gives the protein CASSSAGGRDEQFF.